Included here is one T cell receptor (beta chain) sequence, with context. Its antigen is undetermined. Germline lookup yields CDR1 SNHLY and CDR2 FYNNEI. This CDR3 is built from 12 residues. V gave up 6 bases and J gave up 3 bases, with 5 bases separating them. The study ran its PCR with 60 Vbeta and 13 Jbeta primers. Sequencing was performed with immunoSEQ multiplex PCR; in TCRdb, only in-frame clones are kept and a portion is missing. The sample has roughly 88,000 clones; approximately 70% are singletons. This entry comes from a study of cytomegalovirus exposure and HLA in healthy donors. Study results and caveats: Later analysis found that TCR beta chains associated with HLA were more clonally expanded than other, equally common chains. An apparent linkage of common viral pathogens to several of the most significant clusters emerged in a later analysis.

The receptor was isolated from a man in his fifties or sixties in good health and CMV-seronegative. The sample comprised PBMCs. The chain has TRBV2 and TRBJ2-2; D is uncertain. The CDR3 DNA reads TGTGCCAGCAGCTCGGACACCGGGGAGCTGTTTTTT. It is translated as CASSSDTGELFF.